This TCR beta chain was profiled in a study of CD4+ T cells in melanoma. The study, taken as a whole, reports: CD8+ T cell, macrophage and B cell function reportedly correlated with neoantigen-specific CD4+ T cells. Diverse differentiation states were reported for melanoma neoantigen-specific CD4+ T cells.

Trimming shortened V by 5 bases and J by 1 base, and 8 bases separated the two germline ends. CDR3 size: 13 residues. Germline V gene data show CDR1 as MNHNY and CDR2 as SVGAGI (reference sequence). The assay was immunoSEQ multiplex PCR, and TCRdb's table has in-frame clones only and misses some. The sample lists about 120,000 clones, about 92% occurring once. In this sample, this clone turned up a few times. Its antigen is currently unknown. V is TRBV6-6 and J is TRBJ1-1; no definite D call. The sequenced material came from peripheral blood. This TCR was recovered from a human donor with melanoma. DNA of the CDR3: TGTGCCAGCAGTGACGGCCAGAACACTGAAGCTTTCTTT. Translated: CASSDGQNTEAFF.